This entry lists 6 T cell receptor beta chains sequenced from one sample in a study of blood T cell repertoires in COVID-19. Assay: immunoSEQ multiplex PCR; the TCRdb copy retains only in-frame clones and omits some. The sample yields about 130,000 clones, around 80% seen once. The sequenced material came from peripheral blood. The receptor source for this set is a woman aged 60 to 75 with acute or convalescent COVID-19.

This clone came up a few times. The chain is built from TRBV21-1 and TRBJ1-5. TRBV21-1 is an annotated pseudogene. The CDR3 contains 17 residues. The CDR3 sequence is CASSKASGGRGNQPQHF. The CDR3 coding sequence is TGTGCCAGCAGCAAAGCGTCGGGGGGGCGGGGAAATCAGCCCCAGCATTTT.

J is TRBJ1-1 and V is TRBV29-1; D possibly corresponds to TRBD1 (6 bases). Germline CDR1 and CDR2: SQVTM and ANQGSEA. The CDR3 sequence is 15 residues long. Deletions cut 4 bases from V and 5 bases from J, with 20 bases between. CDR3 sequence (DNA): TGCAGCGTTGCTGGGGATGGCGGGGGCAGGACTGAAGCTTTCTTT. This translates into CSVAGDGGGRTEAFF.

The chain links TRBV5-6 to TRBJ2-5, with D tentatively TRBD1 (5 bases). The CDR3 sequence is 14 residues long. Germline values: CDR1 SGHDT, CDR2 YYEEEE. The V gene lost 1 base and the J gene lost 3 bases, with 10 bases spanning the gap. The CDR3 sequence: CASSLMKGEETQYF. The CDR3 region has the DNA TGTGCCAGCAGCTTGATGAAAGGGGAAGAGACCCAGTACTTC.

Notes on this clone: A read error may produce the germline difference seen at one junction end. The identical CDR3 is also encoded by other nucleotide sequences in the sample. This chain connects TRBV24-1 to TRBJ2-2, with a tentative D call TRBD2 (5 bases). The CDR3 is made up of 14 amino acids. Germline CDR1 is KGHDR and CDR2 is SFDVKD. The CDR3 bases are TGTGCCACCAGTGAGTCCGCGAACACCGGGGAACTGTTTTTT. It yields the protein CATSESANTGELFF.

The rearrangement uses TRBV5-4 and TRBJ2-5; 8 positions agree with TRBD1. There are 15 residues in the CDR3. The V segment lost 5 bases and the J segment 1 base; nucleotides outside the gene matches: 7. CDR1 and CDR2 from the germline V gene are SGHNT and YYREEE (reference sequence). The CDR3 sequence: CASRFDRGSQETQYF. The CDR3 DNA follows: TGTGCCAGCAGATTCGACAGGGGCTCCCAAGAGACCCAGTACTTC.

The chain couples TRBV18 to TRBJ1-2; tentative D call: TRBD1 (6 bases). This CDR3 has 12 amino acids. Looked up from germline, CDR1 is KGHSH and CDR2 is LQKENI. Deletions cut 5 bases from V and 6 bases from J, with 10 bases between. The CDR3 coding sequence is TGTGCCAGCTCAGTAGACAGGCATGGCTACACCTTC. Translation gives CASSVDRHGYTF.